Listed below are T cell receptor beta chains from one sample, sequenced in a study of blood T cells in healthy people across ages. TCRdb redid the calling of the 5' RACE reads with MiXCR, one entry per CDR3 protein. Altogether 700,000 to 850,000 distinct CDR3 sequences are present, 53% being singletons, with the ten largest covering approximately 40%. The sequencing input was blood. The source is a man older than 75 in good health. CDR3s include the opening cysteine and the closing phenylalanine or tryptophan. Fields, in order: J gene, D gene, V gene, clone size, CDR3 DNA, CDR3 protein. A D gene is named only where the DNA matches it firmly. Size tells how often a clone was seen (once, few, many) or the class of an expanded clone, and some rows leave it out.

TRBJ2-7	-	TRBV4-1	-	TGCGCCAGCAGCCAAGTCGTTTACTCCTACAATGAGCAGTACTTC	CASSQVVYSYNEQYF
TRBJ2-7	-	TRBV5-1	-	TGCGCCAGCAGCTATAGCGGAGGGGACTACGAGCAGTACTTC	CASSYSGGDYEQYF
TRBJ2-5	TRBD1	TRBV19	-	TGTGCCAGTAGTATGGGACAGGGTCAAGAGACCCAGTACTTC	CASSMGQGQETQYF
TRBJ1-4	TRBD1	TRBV16	once	TGTGCCGGCAGCCCCGAGACAGGGGTTGGAGAAAAACTGTTTTTT	CAGSPETGVGEKLFF
TRBJ2-7	-	TRBV24-1	-	TGTGCCACCAGTGACCACTGGGGTGCTGCAAGCTCCTACAATGAGCAGTACTTC	CATSDHWGAASSYNEQYF
TRBJ2-7	TRBD2	TRBV7-2	few	TGTGCCAGCAGCTTTATGCGGGGGAGCTCCTACGAGCAGTACTTC	CASSFMRGSSYEQYF
TRBJ2-5	TRBD2	TRBV7-2	-	TGTGCCAGCAGCTTAGAGGGACTAGCGGGAGCGGTGAAAAAAGAGACCCAGTACTTC	CASSLEGLAGAVKKETQYF
TRBJ2-1	TRBD2	TRBV30	-	TGTGCCTGGAGTGCACTAGCGGGGTACAATGAGCAGTTCTTC	CAWSALAGYNEQFF
TRBJ2-2	TRBD2	TRBV3-1	-	TGTGCCAGCAGCCAAGATTTACTAGCGGGGAACACCGGGGAGCTGTTTTTT	CASSQDLLAGNTGELFF
TRBJ2-1	TRBD2	TRBV7-2	-	TGTGCCAGCAGCTTGGGACTAGCGCAGCGTAGGGATGAGCAGTTCTTC	CASSLGLAQRRDEQFF
TRBJ2-5	-	TRBV18	once	TGTGCCAGCTCACCTCTGAATATAGCGGTACAAGAGACCCAGTACTTC	CASSPLNIAVQETQYF
TRBJ2-1	TRBD2	TRBV4-1	-	TGCGCCAGCAGCCAACCGCAAAGTGAACTAGCGGGGATAATTAACTACAATGAGCAGTTCTTC	CASSQPQSELAGIINYNEQFF
TRBJ2-7	-	TRBV5-5	-	TGTGCCAGCAGCTCAATTGACCTGTTTGTGACCTACGAGCAGTACTTC	CASSSIDLFVTYEQYF
TRBJ2-3	-	TRBV9	many	TGTGCCAGCAGCGTAGGCGGGACGACAGATACGCAGTATTTT	CASSVGGTTDTQYF
TRBJ2-5	TRBD1	TRBV20-1	-	TGCAGTGCTGATCCGGGACAGGGGCAAGAGACCCAGTACTTC	CSADPGQGQETQYF
TRBJ2-5	-	TRBV27	-	TGTGCCAGCAGACCTTACCTTGGGGCAGTGGGGGAGACCCAGTACTTC	CASRPYLGAVGETQYF
TRBJ2-5	-	TRBV28	few	TGTGCCAGCAGTTTACAGCCAGGGGTCGGGGAGACCCAGTACTTC	CASSLQPGVGETQYF
TRBJ2-1	TRBD1	TRBV5-1	-	TGCGCCAGCAGCTTCCCAGACAGGGACAATGAGCAGTTCTTC	CASSFPDRDNEQFF
TRBJ2-7	-	TRBV3-1	-	TGTGCCAGCAGCAAAAGGGAGGCCCGGAGCTCCTACGAGCAGTACTTC	CASSKREARSSYEQYF
TRBJ2-3	-	TRBV2	-	TGTGCCAGCAGTGATCTCAGATACGCGTATTTT	CASSDLRYAYF
TRBJ2-7	TRBD1	TRBV6-1	-	TGTGCCAGCAGTGAAGGGACAGGCAGGTCCTACGAGCAGTACTTC	CASSEGTGRSYEQYF
TRBJ2-5	-	TRBV15	-	TGTGCCACCAGCAGAGGGGGGACGCTCCAGGAGACCCAGTACTTC	CATSRGGTLQETQYF
TRBJ2-1	-	TRBV3-1	-	TGTGCCAGCAGCCAACTCGGGTCGGTCCTATACAATGAGCAGTTCTTC	CASSQLGSVLYNEQFF
TRBJ2-1	-	TRBV15	-	TGTGCCACCAGCAGAGATATTCGTGAGCAGTTCTTC	CATSRDIREQFF
TRBJ1-5	TRBD1	TRBV27	-	TGTGCCAGCAGAAAAGGCCCGGGACAGGGGGAAGGAAGCAATCAGCCCCAGCATTTT	CASRKGPGQGEGSNQPQHF